The sequence of this T cell receptor beta chain was determined in a study of sequential checkpoint blockade in melanoma. In the study overall: Patients were randomized 1:1 to nivolumab-then-ipilimumab or ipilimumab-then-nivolumab first-line. Both treatment sequences were followed by maintenance nivolumab.

Profiled with immunoSEQ multiplex PCR; TCRdb holds only in-frame clones, not every one. The table lists more than 30,000 clones, 75% to 90% of them singletons. The CDR3 spans 17 residues. V shed 6 bases and J 2 bases; nucleotides not matched to a gene: 6. From germline, CDR1 is MNHEY and CDR2 SMNVEV (reference sequence). Treatment noted: randomized to nivolumab then ipilimumab (arm A) or the reverse (arm B). None of the patients previously received DNA-damaging chemotherapy. This sample comprised CD8+ T cells sorted from blood (inferred from file names), obtained from a patient given nivolumab and ipilimumab in sequence. The gene calls are TRBV27 and TRBJ2-4; 14 bases align to TRBD2. The receptor comes from a human donor with melanoma. In DNA form, the CDR3 reads TGTGCCAGCAGACGGGGGACTAGCGGGAGATCCAAAAACATTCAGTACTTC. It translates to CASRRGTSGRSKNIQYF.